This T cell receptor beta chain stems from a study of T-cell memory formation after mild COVID-19. At the level of the study: TCR clusters mostly belonged to single donors.

This CDR3 has 16 amino acids. Trimming cost V 5 bases and J 0 bases; bases outside gene matches: 3. From the 5' RACE reads, TCRdb called clonotypes with MiXCR, one entry per CDR3 protein. The sample lists around 180,000 distinct CDR3 sequences; roughly 17% were seen once. This clonotype was picked up a small number of times. Its matching antigen is unknown. Study-wide points: The authors did not confirm SARS-CoV-2 specificity of second-wave clones peaking day 37. Later expanders leaned CD4+, whereas clones that contracted between day 15 and 85 were balanced CD4/CD8.

The chain combines TRBV12-3 or TRBV12-4 with TRBJ2-1; 11 nucleotides align to TRBD2. What was sequenced was PBMCs or a T cell subset sorted from them (not recorded which). This TCR was sampled from an adult woman who had mild COVID-19 (a few samples of this study predate the infection). Cell type and time point are not known. The CDR3 nucleotides are TGTGCCAGCAGTGGACTAGCGGGCAGCTCCTACAATGAGCAGTTCTTC. It codes for CASSGLAGSSYNEQFF.